The 27 T cell receptor beta chains below were found in one sample sequenced in a study of long-term antiretroviral therapy in people with HIV. Investigators performed immunoSEQ version v3.0 at survey level. Assay: immunoSEQ multiplex PCR; the TCRdb copy retains only in-frame clones and omits some. Seen here are 48,000 or so clones, around 84% observed once, and the top ten hold under 3%. Sequenced material: unsorted PBMCs, taken 0.8 years after starting antiretroviral therapy. Receptors originate from a woman between 18 and 30 years old with HIV.

The chain employs TRBV10-3 and TRBJ2-2; 7 bases agree with TRBD1. CDR1 is ENHRY, CDR2 SYGVKD, per germline. The V gene end was trimmed by 2 bases and the J gene end by 4 bases; junction bases not matched to a gene: 4. The CDR3 has 15 amino acids. This chain's CDR3 is CAISETYRGTGELFF. The CDR3 DNA sequence: TGTGCCATCAGTGAGACTTACAGGGGCACCGGGGAGCTGTTTTTT.

The chain joins TRBV28 to TRBJ2-1, with a possible D match to TRBD1 (5 bases). The CDR3 has 12 amino acids. V was clipped by 7 bases and J by 6 bases, with 10 bases between them. The V gene's germline CDR1 is MDHEN and CDR2 SYDVKM. CDR3 protein: CASTDRGNEQFF. As DNA, the CDR3 is TGTGCCAGCACTGACAGAGGCAATGAGCAGTTCTTC.

This clone was counted a single time. This chain uses TRBV10-2 with TRBJ2-3; 7 nucleotides agree with TRBD2. Germline loops: CDR1 WSHSY, CDR2 SAAADI. The CDR3 length is 16 residues. Trimming at V came to 6 bases and at J to 2 bases, leaving 11 bases not matched to a gene. The chain's CDR3 is CASSPQLARYTDTQYF. Here the CDR3 DNA reads TGCGCCAGCAGCCCCCAACTAGCGAGATACACAGATACGCAGTATTTT.

This clone has a handful of counts. The chain uses TRBV6-6 and TRBJ1-5; no definite D call. The CDR3 sequence is 14 residues long. Between the trimmed V and J ends, which lost 2 bases and 6 bases, there was a span of 11 bases. The germline V gene has CDR1 MNHNY and CDR2 SVGAGI (reference sequence). The CDR3 DNA reads TGTGCCAGCAGTTACGACGGGAAGGGTCAGCCCCAGCATTTT. It encodes CASSYDGKGQPQHF.

V is TRBV6-1 and J is TRBJ1-2; D not resolved. There are 12 residues in the CDR3. Germline assignment: CDR1 MNHNS and CDR2 SASEGT. Trimming left V 5 bases short and J 6 bases short, with 10 bases between. The CDR3 here is CASSPRRDGYTF. The CDR3 DNA reads TGTGCCAGCAGTCCGAGACGGGATGGCTACACCTTC.

The rearrangement joins TRBV19 to TRBJ2-3, with a possible D match to TRBD2 (6 bases). Trimming removed 6 bases from V and 0 bases from J, with 13 bases in between. Germline-derived CDR1 and CDR2 are LNHDA and SQIVND (reference sequence). This CDR3 is built from 15 residues. CDR3 nucleotides: TGTGCCAGTAGACCGGGACTTTCTAGCACAGATACGCAGTATTTT. It specifies CASRPGLSSTDTQYF.

This sequence joins TRBV6-6 and TRBJ2-1, with TRBD1 as a possible D gene (5 bases). V lost 2 bases, J lost 15 bases, and 14 bases lay in between. CDR1 and CDR2 (germline): MNHNY, SVGAGI (reference sequence). The CDR3 length is 12 residues. The CDR3: CASSYDDQGGFF. The CDR3 nucleotides are TGTGCCAGCAGTTACGATGATCAGGGCGGGTTCTTC.

The chain is built from TRBV6-6 and TRBJ2-7; 7 nucleotides match TRBD1. V shed 2 bases, J shed 6 bases, and the junction held 10 bases outside the gene matches. This CDR3 comprises 15 residues. Germline CDR1 MNHNY, CDR2 SVGAGI (reference sequence). In DNA form, the CDR3 reads TGTGCCAGCAGTTACCCGACAGGGAACTCTTTCGAGCAGTACTTC. Translating gives CASSYPTGNSFEQYF.

The V gene is TRBV25-1, the J gene TRBJ2-7; the D gene is possibly TRBD2 (6 bases). CDR1 and CDR2 from the germline V gene are MGHDK and SYGVNS. Trimming took off 8 bases at V and 3 bases at J, with 11 bases between the two ends. The CDR3 runs 12 residues. The CDR3 nucleotides are TGTGCCAGCGACGCGGGAAGCTACGAGCAGTACTTC. It specifies CASDAGSYEQYF.

This chain links TRBV7-9 with TRBJ1-2, with D unresolved. Trimming left V 1 base short and J 3 bases short, with 6 bases between. The length of the CDR3 is 13 residues. CDR1 is SEHNR, CDR2 FQNEAQ, per germline (reference sequence). CDR3 residues: CASSLGTDYGYTF. CDR3 in DNA: TGTGCCAGCAGCTTAGGTACCGACTATGGCTACACCTTC.

The table lists this clone with a count of one. This chain uses TRBV7-2 with TRBJ1-1; D perhaps matches TRBD1 (5 bases). Trimming stripped 3 bases from V and 3 bases from J, with 11 bases between. The germline V gene encodes CDR1 SGHTA and CDR2 FQGNSA. The CDR3 length is 14 residues. The CDR3 DNA is TGTGCCAGCAGCTTTTGGGACGGAGACACTGAAGCTTTCTTT. Translated, it gives CASSFWDGDTEAFF.

The rearrangement links TRBV27 to TRBJ2-1, with D possibly being TRBD2 (5 bases). Germline V gives CDR1 MNHEY, CDR2 SMNVEV (reference sequence). Trimming left V 0 bases short and J 2 bases short, with 8 bases between. This CDR3 has 15 amino acids. CDR3: CASSLSGNPYNEQFF. CDR3 DNA: TGTGCCAGCAGTTTATCCGGGAATCCCTACAATGAGCAGTTCTTC.

V is TRBV27 and J is TRBJ1-5; no firm D call. CDR3 size: 16 residues. The germline V gene has CDR1 MNHEY and CDR2 SMNVEV (reference sequence). V was cut by 5 bases and J by 0 bases, with 14 bases left in between. CDR3 DNA: TGTGCCAGCAGTGAAGCCGGAATAAATAGCAATCAGCCCCAGCATTTT. It codes for CASSEAGINSNQPQHF.

This clone was counted a few times. The DNA for the CDR3 is TGCGCCAGCAGCTTGGTTCCATGGGACGAGCAGTACTTC. This encodes CASSLVPWDEQYF. The rearrangement uses TRBV5-1 and TRBJ2-7; D remains ambiguous. Germline values: CDR1 SGHRS, CDR2 YFSETQ. The CDR3 consists of 13 residues. Trimming took off 0 bases at V and 5 bases at J, with 9 bases between the two ends. The full variable domain, its missing parts supplied by reference TRBV5-1 and TRBJ2-7, is KAGVTQTPRYLIKTRGQQVTLSCSPISGHRSVSWYQQTPGQGLQFLFEYFSETQRNKGNFPGRFSGRQFSNSRSEMNVSTLELGDSALYLCASSLVPWDEQYFGPGTRLTVT.

This clone was observed a few times. J is TRBJ1-5 and V is TRBV19, with D possibly matching TRBD1 (6 bases). Germline assignment: CDR1 LNHDA and CDR2 SQIVND (reference sequence). This CDR3 comprises 15 residues. Trimming cost V 4 bases and J 0 bases, with 10 bases left between them. CDR3 coding DNA: TGTGCCAGTAGTACTCCACAGGGTAGCAATCAGCCCCAGCATTTT. Its translation: CASSTPQGSNQPQHF.

In its sample, this clone was seen a few times. The gene calls are TRBV25-1 and TRBJ1-2; D might be TRBD1 (5 bases). Germline V gene lookup returns CDR1 MGHDK and CDR2 SYGVNS. There are 13 residues in the CDR3. Trimming took 4 bases from V and 2 from J, leaving 8 bases between them. CDR3: CASSGTPNYGYTF. The CDR3 nucleotides read TGTGCCAGCAGTGGGACACCGAACTATGGCTACACCTTC.

V gene TRBV5-1 combines with J gene TRBJ2-1; D is possibly TRBD1 (6 bases). Trimming shortened V by 1 base and J by 2 bases, and 16 bases separated the two germline ends. The V gene's germline CDR1 is SGHRS and CDR2 YFSETQ. The CDR3 totals 17 residues. CDR3 protein: CASSLRPRGTTYNEQFF. The CDR3 coding sequence is TGCGCCAGCAGCTTGAGGCCAAGGGGGACAACCTACAATGAGCAGTTCTTC. Full variable domain (outside the CDR3, taken from reference TRBV5-1 and TRBJ2-1): KAGVTQTPRYLIKTRGQQVTLSCSPISGHRSVSWYQQTPGQGLQFLFEYFSETQRNKGNFPGRFSGRQFSNSRSEMNVSTLELGDSALYLCASSLRPRGTTYNEQFFGPGTRLTVL.

The V call is TRBV7-3, the J call TRBJ2-7, with TRBD2 as a possible D gene (5 bases). The V gene lost 2 bases and the J gene lost 5 bases, with 13 bases spanning the gap. This CDR3 spans 14 amino acids. Looked up from germline, CDR1 is SGHTA and CDR2 is FQGTGA. The CDR3 DNA follows: TGTGCCAGCAGCTTATTTGACGGGAACAACGAGCAGTACTTC. It encodes CASSLFDGNNEQYF.

This sequence joins TRBV27 and TRBJ2-7; 7 nucleotides align to TRBD1. Germline CDR1 and CDR2: MNHEY and SMNVEV (reference sequence). The length of the CDR3 is 15 residues. J was trimmed by 4 bases and V by 6 bases; bases with no gene match: 12. This chain's CDR3 is CASSPTGRTRYEQYF. CDR3 sequence (DNA): TGTGCCAGCAGCCCGACAGGGCGAACTAGGTACGAGCAGTACTTC.

This chain connects TRBV28 to TRBJ1-2, with 8 bases fitting TRBD1. V lost 5 bases and J lost 5; bases outside the gene matches: 1. This CDR3 region has 12 residues. The germline CDR1 and CDR2 sequences are MDHEN and SYDVKM. The CDR3: CASSNRGYGYTF. The CDR3 DNA is TGTGCCAGCAGTAACAGGGGGTATGGCTACACCTTC.

The chain combines TRBV7-9 with TRBJ1-2; D not certain. This CDR3 contains 11 residues. CDR1 is SEHNR and CDR2 is FQNEAQ in the germline V gene (reference sequence). Trimming removed 10 bases from V and 1 base from J, with 7 bases in between. The CDR3 bases are TGTGCCATCGGTCTTAACTATGGCTACACCTTC. Amino acid sequence: CAIGLNYGYTF.

The genes are TRBV6-5 and TRBJ2-2; 14 positions agree with TRBD2. V gave up 5 bases and J gave up 7 bases; unmatched junction bases: 3. In germline, CDR1 is MNHEY, CDR2 SVGAGI. The CDR3 loop spans 15 amino acids. The CDR3 DNA is TGTGCCAGCAGTCCGGGACTAGCGGGAGTCGGGGAGCTGTTTTTT. Its protein product is CASSPGLAGVGELFF.

This clone has only one observation. The V gene is TRBV15, the J gene TRBJ2-3; D might be TRBD1 (5 bases). V dropped 1 base and J dropped 1 base, with 9 bases sitting between them. CDR3 length equals 15 residues. Looked up from germline, CDR1 is LNHNV and CDR2 is YYDKDF (reference sequence). This CDR3 is CATSRVGRGTDTQYF. The CDR3, as DNA: TGTGCCACCAGCAGAGTCGGCAGGGGCACAGATACGCAGTATTTT.

The rearrangement joins TRBV4-1 to TRBJ2-1; 9 positions match TRBD2. The junction had 9 bases not matched to a gene; V was cut back by 3 bases and J by 6 bases. The CDR3 extends over 16 amino acids. Germline lookup yields CDR1 MGHRA and CDR2 YSYEKL. CDR3: CASSHGLARLGNEQFF. The DNA for the CDR3 is TGCGCCAGCAGCCATGGACTAGCGCGGCTGGGCAATGAGCAGTTCTTC.

In its sample, this clone was seen a few times. V usage is TRBV6-5 and J usage is TRBJ2-1, with TRBD1 matching over 7 bases. Trimming removed 1 base from V and 3 bases from J; junction bases left unmatched: 6. CDR3 length equals 16 residues. The V gene's germline CDR1 is MNHEY and CDR2 SVGAGI. The DNA of the CDR3 is TGTGCCAGCAGTTACTTTCGACAGGGATACTACAATGAGCAGTTCTTC. It translates to CASSYFRQGYYNEQFF.

This rearrangement joins TRBV11-2 to TRBJ2-7; no definite D call. Germline V lookup: CDR1 SGHAT, CDR2 FQNNGV. The CDR3 contains 14 residues. V was shortened by 0 bases and J by 3 bases, with 9 bases between the two germline ends. In nucleotides, the CDR3 is TGTGCCAGCAGCTTAGACGGCGCTGACTACGAGCAGTACTTC. Its translation: CASSLDGADYEQYF.

The rearrangement joins TRBV7-3 to TRBJ2-1; D call uncertain. V lost 1 base and J lost 7, with 8 bases in between. The CDR3 spans 13 residues. The germline CDR1 and CDR2 sequences are SGHTA and FQGTGA. The chain's CDR3 is CASSLSLENEQFF. CDR3 nucleotides: TGTGCCAGCAGCTTAAGCCTCGAGAATGAGCAGTTCTTC.